Below, 4 T cell receptor beta chains from the same sample are listed, as sequenced in a study of CD8 T cells in Susac syndrome. RNA amounts of about 0.5 to 1 ug underwent reverse transcription with random hexamers. One entry per CDR3 protein, called by TCRdb with MiXCR from the immunoSEQ multiplex PCR reads. The sample records about 250,000 distinct CDR3 sequences, 85% to 95% being singletons. Sequenced: CD4+ T cells from PBMCs. The receptors derive from a human donor with multiple sclerosis.

The V and J genes are TRBV25-1 and TRBJ1-4, with no clear D. The CDR3 contains 15 residues. Germline loops: CDR1 MGHDK, CDR2 SYGVNS. The V end lost 1 base, the J end lost 6 bases, and 12 bases lay between the germline ends. CDR3 in DNA: TGTGCCAGCAGTGAATTAGGGATAGAGGATGAAAAACTGTTTTTT. Residues: CASSELGIEDEKLFF.

The chain links TRBV5-1 to TRBJ2-2, with D perhaps being TRBD1 or TRBD2 (5 bases each). There are 15 residues in the CDR3. Trimming took 4 bases from V and 2 from J, leaving 12 bases between them. The V gene's germline CDR1 is SGHRS and CDR2 YFSETQ. DNA for the CDR3: TGCGCCAGCAGCCACGGGACGGTTAACACCGGGGAGCTGTTTTTT. It yields the protein CASSHGTVNTGELFF.

The rearrangement joins TRBV12-3 or TRBV12-4 to TRBJ1-1; tentative D call: TRBD1 (5 bases). This CDR3 comprises 14 residues. The V gene lost 0 bases and the J gene lost 5 bases, with 10 bases spanning the gap. The CDR3 DNA is TGTGCCAGCAGTTTAGCGGGACCCAGGACTGAAGCTTTCTTT. This encodes CASSLAGPRTEAFF.

The V gene is TRBV5-4, the J gene TRBJ2-1; 9 nucleotides align to TRBD1. This CDR3 comprises 13 residues. The V gene's germline CDR1 is SGHNT and CDR2 YYREEE (reference sequence). J lost 11 bases, V lost 2 bases, and 5 bases had no gene match. The CDR3 region is CASSLWTGAQQFF. CDR3 in DNA: TGTGCCAGCAGCTTATGGACAGGGGCTCAGCAGTTCTTC.